The present T cell receptor (beta chain) was sequenced within a study of identical twins. With regard to this clonotype: Its antigen is unidentified.

Study-level results: Weaker excess sharing between twins was seen in beta out-of-frame sequences.

This CDR3 spans 14 amino acids. The V gene end was trimmed by 7 bases and the J gene end by 2 bases; junction bases not matched to a gene: 5. Each CDR3 protein gets one entry after TCRdb re-called the 5' RACE reads with MiXCR. The sample gives roughly 690,000 distinct CDR3 sequences, 21% of which show up once; about 4.5% is in the top ten. The same specimen was also included in a second study, on T cells expressing NK-cell markers. This second study notes: Repertoires of TCR beta were obtained from T cells sorted as CD3+CD56+NKG2C+, CD3+CD56+NKG2C- and CD3+CD56-NKG2C+. Seven of the eight sequenced donors were HCMV-seropositive; one was seronegative.

The source is a woman in her late teens or twenties in good health. The chain carries TRBV12-3 or TRBV12-4 and TRBJ2-3; 8 nucleotides line up with TRBD2. Sequenced material: PBMCs. The DNA for the CDR3 is TGTGCCAGCACAACCGGGGGGGCCACAGATACGCAGTATTTT. Protein sequence: CASTTGGATDTQYF.